This T cell receptor beta chain was obtained from a study of neoadjuvant nivolumab and ipilimumab in lung cancer. Points from the study as a whole: Only a single major-pathologic-response sample was available for clonality analysis. Only two of four nivolumab-treated tumors gained richness and clonality by surgery. Blood richness before therapy tracked richness in tumors resected after neoadjuvant therapy.

Here immunoSEQ multiplex PCR was the method, and the copy in TCRdb shows in-frame clones only, minus some. The data hold 4,500 or so clones, with over 60% observed a single time. With respect to this clone: Its specificity is not known.

This receptor was identified in an adult with non-small cell lung cancer. This specimen was adjacent normal lung tissue, taken after neoadjuvant nivolumab, alone or with ipilimumab, at or shortly before surgery.

CDR3 loop: CASSLVRGPGDEQFF. CDR3 bases: TGCGCCAGCAGCTTGGTCCGGGGTCCGGGCGATGAGCAGTTCTTC. The J gene is TRBJ2-1, the V gene TRBV5-1, with a tentative D call TRBD2 (5 bases). Germline V CDR1 and CDR2: SGHRS, YFSETQ. V was cut by 0 bases and J by 8 bases, with 15 bases left in between. This CDR3 is built from 15 residues. Complete variable domain (other parts from reference TRBV5-1 and TRBJ2-1): KAGVTQTPRYLIKTRGQQVTLSCSPISGHRSVSWYQQTPGQGLQFLFEYFSETQRNKGNFPGRFSGRQFSNSRSEMNVSTLELGDSALYLCASSLVRGPGDEQFFGPGTRLTVL.